One sample yielded the 2 T cell receptor beta chains listed below, sequenced in a study of cytomegalovirus exposure and HLA in healthy donors. In the PCR, 60 Vbeta and 13 Jbeta primers were used. Sequenced by immunoSEQ multiplex PCR; TCRdb stores in-frame clones only, minus some. The sample contains 150,000 to 200,000 clones, approximately 80% of which appear only once. Material: PBMCs. Every receptor here comes from a woman aged 25 to 39 in good health and CMV-seronegative.

V usage is TRBV11-2 and J usage is TRBJ2-1; 9 bases align to TRBD1. Trimming removed 2 bases from V and 7 bases from J; junction bases left unmatched: 9. This CDR3 has 16 residues. The V gene's germline CDR1 is SGHAT and CDR2 FQNNGV. For the CDR3, the DNA is TGTGCCAGCAGCTTATACCGGACAGGGGAAAGAAATGAGCAGTTCTTC. Translation gives CASSLYRTGERNEQFF.

The V gene is TRBV4-1, the J gene TRBJ1-4; D not resolved. This CDR3 region has 16 residues. Trimming stripped 3 bases from V and 8 bases from J, with 19 bases between. The V gene's germline CDR1 is MGHRA and CDR2 YSYEKL. CDR3 sequence reads: CASSQPFRSAREKLFF. The CDR3 bases are TGCGCCAGCAGCCAGCCCTTCAGATCGGCGCGGGAAAAACTGTTTTTT.